This T cell receptor (beta chain) was identified during a study of T cell repertoires in cytomegalovirus infection. The CDR3 contains 15 residues. The junction had 11 bases not matched to a gene; V was cut back by 10 bases and J by 4 bases. Germline loops: CDR1 MDHEN, CDR2 SYDVKM. TCRdb re-called the reads through MiXCR, storing one row per CDR3 protein. The sample gives hundreds of thousands of distinct CDR3 sequences, less than 25% of which show up once; 7% to 9% is in the top ten. On this clonotype itself: A clone one base away is much larger, so this may be a read error.

Sequencing was done on a sample of CD8+ T cells from PBMCs. The chain links TRBV28 to TRBJ2-1; TRBD2 matches at 9 bases. The sequence was obtained from a human donor in good health (CMV status not recorded). Some clones in this sample may be carry-over from other donors' samples. CDR3 amino acids: CANRTGLALYNEQFF. The CDR3 DNA reads as TGTGCCAACAGGACAGGACTAGCGCTTTACAATGAGCAGTTCTTC.